This T cell receptor (beta chain) derives from a study of tumor-infiltrating lymphocytes in primary liver carcinoma. In regard to this clonotype: Sequence at one end of the junction differs from germline and may be a read error.

The CDR3 extends over 15 amino acids. Looked up from germline, CDR1 is KGHDR and CDR2 is SFDVKD. Co-extraction of both nucleic acids (RNA and DNA) used roughly 18-34 mg of unsorted bulk tissue. Production of TCR beta cDNA used about 500 ng total RNA together with a constant-region primer. Amplification in three nested multiplex PCR rounds with slightly modified ARM-PCR gave rise to TCR beta libraries. PCR rounds one and two used TRBV1-TRBV30 forward primers with a C-beta reverse primer for approximately 11 cycles each. TCRdb reanalysed the multiplex PCR reads using MiXCR and keeps one entry per CDR3 protein. The table lists approximately 100,000 distinct CDR3 sequences, approximately 70% of them singletons.

This TCR came from an older woman with primary liver carcinoma and hepatitis B virus infection. The sample was liver tumor tissue from sampling region 2. Subset indicated: tumor region T2, inferior pole. The chain links TRBV24-1 to TRBJ2-5; D not certain. The CDR3 is CATNDRQAHQDTQYF. The CDR3 DNA reads as TGTGCCACCAATGATCGGCAGGCGCACCAAGATACCCAGTACTTC.